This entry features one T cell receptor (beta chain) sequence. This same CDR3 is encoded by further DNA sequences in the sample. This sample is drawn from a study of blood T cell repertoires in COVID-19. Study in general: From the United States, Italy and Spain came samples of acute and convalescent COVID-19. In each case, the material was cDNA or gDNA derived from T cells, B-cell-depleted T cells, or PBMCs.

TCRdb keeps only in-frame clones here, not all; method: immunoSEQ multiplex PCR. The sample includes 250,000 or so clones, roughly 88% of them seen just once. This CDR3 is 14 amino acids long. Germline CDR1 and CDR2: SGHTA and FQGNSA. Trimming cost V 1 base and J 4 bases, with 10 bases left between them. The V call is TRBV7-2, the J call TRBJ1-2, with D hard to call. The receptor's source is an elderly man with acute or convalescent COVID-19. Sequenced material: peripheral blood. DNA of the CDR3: TGTGCCAGCAGCTTAGGGGGAGGGAGCTATGGCTACACCTTC. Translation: CASSLGGGSYGYTF.